The rows below give T cell receptor beta chains drawn from one sample of a study of cytomegalovirus exposure and HLA in healthy donors. Sequencing used immunoSEQ multiplex PCR; TCRdb keeps in-frame clones, though not all of them. The sample has tens of thousands of clones; roughly 70% are singletons. What was sequenced was PBMCs. All receptors come from a woman between 40 and 50 years old in good health and CMV-seropositive. CDR3s include the opening cysteine and the closing phenylalanine or tryptophan. D genes are given only for firm matches. Only part of the rows carry a size: once, few, many, or a class if the clone is expanded.

J gene: TRBJ2-2; D gene: TRBD2; clone size: many; V gene: TRBV13; CDR3 DNA: TGTGCCAGCAGCTTTCTGGCCAGGGCTAGCGGGGGGAACACCGGGGAGCTGTTTTTT; CDR3 protein: CASSFLARASGGNTGELFF
J gene: TRBJ2-1; D gene: TRBD2; clone size: once; V gene: TRBV29-1; CDR3 DNA: TGCAGCCTTAGGCGGGACTACTTAACCAATGAGCAGTTCTTC; CDR3 protein: CSLRRDYLTNEQFF
J gene: TRBJ2-5; D gene: TRBD2; clone size: .; V gene: TRBV5-1; CDR3 DNA: TGCGCCAGCAGCTCCTGGACTAGCGGGGGAGAGACCCAGTACTTC; CDR3 protein: CASSSWTSGGETQYF
J gene: TRBJ1-2; D gene: TRBD1; clone size: .; V gene: TRBV23-1; CDR3 DNA: TGCGCCAGCATCCATCCGGGGGACAGGGCGAACTATGGCTACACCTTC; CDR3 protein: CASIHPGDRANYGYTF
J gene: TRBJ2-1; D gene: .; clone size: .; V gene: TRBV7-6; CDR3 DNA: TGTGCCAGCAGCCATTGGGACTTCAGGATTAGCTCCTACAATGAGCAGTTCTTC; CDR3 protein: CASSHWDFRISSYNEQFF
J gene: TRBJ2-3; D gene: .; clone size: .; V gene: TRBV4-2; CDR3 DNA: TGTGCCAGCAGCCCGGGCGGGGCTCTATACACAGATACGCAGTATTTT; CDR3 protein: CASSPGGALYTDTQYF
J gene: TRBJ2-1; D gene: TRBD1; clone size: .; V gene: TRBV5-6; CDR3 DNA: TGTGCCAGCAGCCCGAACAGGGGGCTCCCGAACTCCTACAATGAGCAGTTCTTC; CDR3 protein: CASSPNRGLPNSYNEQFF
J gene: TRBJ2-2; D gene: .; clone size: few; V gene: TRBV5-1; CDR3 DNA: TGCGCCAGCAGGGGTGACATCAGGGAATCCCATACCGGGGAGCTGTTTTTT; CDR3 protein: CASRGDIRESHTGELFF
J gene: TRBJ1-3; D gene: TRBD1; clone size: .; V gene: TRBV11-2; CDR3 DNA: TGTGCCAGCAGCTCAATCCAGGGGGTCCGTGGAAACACCATATATTTT; CDR3 protein: CASSSIQGVRGNTIYF
J gene: TRBJ2-7; D gene: TRBD1; clone size: once; V gene: TRBV29-1; CDR3 DNA: TGCAGCGTTGAAAGCACTCGGGCACCAGGGGGCCCAGGGAGCTCCTACGAGCAGTACTTC; CDR3 protein: CSVESTRAPGGPGSSYEQYF
J gene: TRBJ2-3; D gene: TRBD2; clone size: .; V gene: TRBV19; CDR3 DNA: TGTGCCAGTAGTAGGACGGGGGGAACAGATACGCAGTATTTT; CDR3 protein: CASSRTGGTDTQYF
J gene: TRBJ1-2; D gene: TRBD1; clone size: .; V gene: TRBV15; CDR3 DNA: TGTGCCACCAGCATCGACAGGGTGGGCGGCTACACCTTC; CDR3 protein: CATSIDRVGGYTF
J gene: TRBJ1-1; D gene: TRBD1; clone size: .; V gene: TRBV5-4; CDR3 DNA: TGTGCCAGCAGCTTCTGGACAGGGGATAAAGCTTTCTTT; CDR3 protein: CASSFWTGDKAFF
J gene: TRBJ2-5; D gene: TRBD1; clone size: few; V gene: TRBV6-1; CDR3 DNA: TGTGCCAGCAGTGCGTGGGGCAGGGGGCAAGAGACCCAGTACTTC; CDR3 protein: CASSAWGRGQETQYF
J gene: TRBJ1-6; D gene: TRBD1; clone size: .; V gene: TRBV11-1; CDR3 DNA: TGTGCCAGCAGCTGGACAGGGGACGATAATTCACCCCTCCACTTT; CDR3 protein: CASSWTGDDNSPLHF
J gene: TRBJ1-1; D gene: TRBD1; clone size: .; V gene: TRBV5-1; CDR3 DNA: TGCGCCAGCAGCTTGGATCCAACAGGGGACTGTTTCTTT; CDR3 protein: CASSLDPTGDCFF
J gene: TRBJ1-6; D gene: TRBD1; clone size: .; V gene: TRBV10-3; CDR3 DNA: TGTGCCATCAGTGAGGGGACAGTCGTCGGACCCCTCAACTTT; CDR3 protein: CAISEGTVVGPLNF
J gene: TRBJ1-6; D gene: .; clone size: .; V gene: TRBV2; CDR3 DNA: TGTGCCAGCAGTGAAGCAGACAGGCTGAATTCACCCCTCCACTTT; CDR3 protein: CASSEADRLNSPLHF
J gene: TRBJ2-3; D gene: TRBD2; clone size: .; V gene: TRBV7-9; CDR3 DNA: TGTGCCAGCAGTTCCACTAGCGGGGGAAGACAGGATACGCAGTATTTT; CDR3 protein: CASSSTSGGRQDTQYF
J gene: TRBJ1-2; D gene: .; clone size: few; V gene: TRBV7-3; CDR3 DNA: TGTGCCAGCAGCTTCGAAAAGGGGACACTTAACTATGGCTACACCTTC; CDR3 protein: CASSFEKGTLNYGYTF
J gene: TRBJ1-6; D gene: .; clone size: few; V gene: TRBV19; CDR3 DNA: TGTGCCAGTAGTATCGCGGCGGATCCACGCCTCCACTTT; CDR3 protein: CASSIAADPRLHF
J gene: TRBJ1-4; D gene: .; clone size: few; V gene: TRBV6-4; CDR3 DNA: TGTGCCAGCAGATCGGGACTTTTCGAAAAACTGTTTTTT; CDR3 protein: CASRSGLFEKLFF
J gene: TRBJ2-7; D gene: TRBD1; clone size: .; V gene: TRBV6-1; CDR3 DNA: TGTGCCGGACACCCGGGACAGGGGTACGAGCAGTACTTC; CDR3 protein: CAGHPGQGYEQYF
J gene: TRBJ2-4; D gene: .; clone size: .; V gene: TRBV19; CDR3 DNA: TGTGCCAGTAGATCGGGGGATTCTCTCGCCAAAAACATTCAGTACTTC; CDR3 protein: CASRSGDSLAKNIQYF
J gene: TRBJ1-4; D gene: .; clone size: .; V gene: TRBV6-1; CDR3 DNA: TGTGCCAGCAGTGTAGTTTCAGGACTTAATGAAAAACTGTTTTTT; CDR3 protein: CASSVVSGLNEKLFF
J gene: TRBJ2-5; D gene: .; clone size: .; V gene: TRBV10-3; CDR3 DNA: TGTGCCATCAGTGAGTCTGGGGGGGCCCAAGAGACCCAGTACTTC; CDR3 protein: CAISESGGAQETQYF
J gene: TRBJ1-2; D gene: .; clone size: .; V gene: TRBV7-9; CDR3 DNA: TGTGCCAGCAGCTTGGAGACAGTTCGCTTTGGCTACACCTTC; CDR3 protein: CASSLETVRFGYTF
J gene: TRBJ1-6; D gene: .; clone size: few; V gene: TRBV9; CDR3 DNA: TGTGCCAGCAGCACAGGTTTGTATTCACCCCTCCACTTT; CDR3 protein: CASSTGLYSPLHF
J gene: TRBJ1-1; D gene: .; clone size: medium-sized; V gene: TRBV5-1; CDR3 DNA: TGCGCCAGCAGCTACGGGGTCGTTAACACTGAAGCTTTCTTT; CDR3 protein: CASSYGVVNTEAFF
J gene: TRBJ1-1; D gene: .; clone size: .; V gene: TRBV29-1; CDR3 DNA: TGCAGCGTTAGAACAACGAACACTGAAGCTTTCTTT; CDR3 protein: CSVRTTNTEAFF
J gene: TRBJ2-3; D gene: .; clone size: .; V gene: TRBV7-3; CDR3 DNA: TGTGCCAGCAGCTTACAGGCCGTCACAGATACGCAGTATTTT; CDR3 protein: CASSLQAVTDTQYF
J gene: TRBJ1-2; D gene: TRBD1; clone size: few; V gene: TRBV7-6; CDR3 DNA: TGTGCCAGCAGCGACAGGGTCGGCTACACCTTC; CDR3 protein: CASSDRVGYTF
J gene: TRBJ1-5; D gene: TRBD1; clone size: .; V gene: TRBV5-1; CDR3 DNA: TGCGCCAGCAGCTTGGAGGGAGGGACAGGGGGCGTACATCAGCCCCAGCATTTT; CDR3 protein: CASSLEGGTGGVHQPQHF
J gene: TRBJ2-3; D gene: TRBD1; clone size: few; V gene: TRBV25-1; CDR3 DNA: TGTGCCAGCAGTGAATGGGACAGGTATGCAGATACGCAGTATTTT; CDR3 protein: CASSEWDRYADTQYF
J gene: TRBJ2-7; D gene: .; clone size: .; V gene: TRBV5-6; CDR3 DNA: TGTGCCAGCAGCTCCGCCGGGGAGCAGTACTTC; CDR3 protein: CASSSAGEQYF
J gene: TRBJ1-2; D gene: .; clone size: .; V gene: TRBV21-1; CDR3 DNA: TGTGCCAGTTCCCAGGTTATTAGACCTTCCAACTATGGCTACACCTTC; CDR3 protein: CASSQVIRPSNYGYTF
J gene: TRBJ2-1; D gene: TRBD2; clone size: .; V gene: TRBV19; CDR3 DNA: TGTGCCAGCCCTAGCGGGTTGTACAATGAGCAGTTCTTC; CDR3 protein: CASPSGLYNEQFF
J gene: TRBJ2-1; D gene: .; clone size: .; V gene: TRBV2; CDR3 DNA: TGTGCCAGCAGTGAAGCGCGGGGCCCCCTTGAGCAGTTCTTC; CDR3 protein: CASSEARGPLEQFF
J gene: TRBJ2-5; D gene: .; clone size: few; V gene: TRBV5-4; CDR3 DNA: TGTGCCAGCAGCAGCCCCCAAGAGACCCAGTACTTC; CDR3 protein: CASSSPQETQYF
J gene: TRBJ1-4; D gene: .; clone size: .; V gene: TRBV19; CDR3 DNA: TGTGCCAGTATCGTGAGGGTTGAAAAACTGTTTTTT; CDR3 protein: CASIVRVEKLFF
J gene: TRBJ1-2; D gene: TRBD1; clone size: once; V gene: TRBV19; CDR3 DNA: TGTGCCAGTAGTATGGGGACAGACCTATCCAACTATGGCTACACCTTC; CDR3 protein: CASSMGTDLSNYGYTF
J gene: TRBJ2-5; D gene: .; clone size: few; V gene: TRBV2; CDR3 DNA: TGTGCCAGCAGTCAGACAACTTTTGAGACCCAGTACTTC; CDR3 protein: CASSQTTFETQYF
J gene: TRBJ1-1; D gene: TRBD1; clone size: many; V gene: TRBV5-1; CDR3 DNA: TGCGCCAGCAGCCAAGCCGAGACAGGGGATAACACTGAAGCTTTCTTT; CDR3 protein: CASSQAETGDNTEAFF
J gene: TRBJ2-2; D gene: .; clone size: once; V gene: TRBV5-4; CDR3 DNA: TGTGCCAGCACCCCGGGGCAGGGGCTAATCACCGGGGAGCTGTTTTTT; CDR3 protein: CASTPGQGLITGELFF
J gene: TRBJ2-3; D gene: TRBD2; clone size: .; V gene: TRBV10-1; CDR3 DNA: TGCGCCAGCAGTGAGCGGCTAGCGGGGGGCACAGATACGCAGTATTTT; CDR3 protein: CASSERLAGGTDTQYF